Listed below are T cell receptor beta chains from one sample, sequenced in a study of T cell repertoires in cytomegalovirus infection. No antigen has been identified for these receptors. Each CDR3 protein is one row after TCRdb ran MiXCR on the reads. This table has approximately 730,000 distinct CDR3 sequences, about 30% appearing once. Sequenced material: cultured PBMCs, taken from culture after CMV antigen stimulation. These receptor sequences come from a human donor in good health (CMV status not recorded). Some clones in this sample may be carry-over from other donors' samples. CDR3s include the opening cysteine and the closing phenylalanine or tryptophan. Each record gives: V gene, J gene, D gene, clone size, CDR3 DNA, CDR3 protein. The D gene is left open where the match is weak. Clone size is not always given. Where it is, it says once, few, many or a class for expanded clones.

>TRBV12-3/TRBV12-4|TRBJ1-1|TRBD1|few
TGTGCCAGCAGTTTCGGGGACAGAAGACCTGAAGCTTTCTTT
CASSFGDRRPEAFF
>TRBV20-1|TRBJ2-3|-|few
TGCAGTGCGCGGGACCAAGGGACGACAGATACGCAGTATTTT
CSARDQGTTDTQYF
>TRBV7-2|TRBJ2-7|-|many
TGTGCCAGCAGCTTAACTCGGGGGAGCTACGAGCAGTACTTC
CASSLTRGSYEQYF
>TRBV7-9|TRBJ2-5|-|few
TGTGCCAGCAGCATGCCCGGGTGGCAAGAGACCCAGTACTTC
CASSMPGWQETQYF
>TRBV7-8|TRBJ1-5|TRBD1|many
TGTGCCAGCAGCTCGACCGGGACAGGCGCCTATCAGCCCCAGCATTTT
CASSSTGTGAYQPQHF
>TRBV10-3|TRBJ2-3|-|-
TGTGCCATCGGACTACCTGGTAATCCAGATACGCAGTATTTT
CAIGLPGNPDTQYF
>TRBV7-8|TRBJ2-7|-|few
TGTGCCAGCAGCTCCCCCAGGGGCTCAGACGAGCAGTACTTC
CASSSPRGSDEQYF
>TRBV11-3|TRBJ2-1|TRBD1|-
TGTGCCAGCAGCTTAGGGACAGGGACGGGTGAGCAGTTCTTC
CASSLGTGTGEQFF
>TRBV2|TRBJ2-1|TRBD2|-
TGTGCCAGCAGAACTAGCGGGAGGGCGGCAAGTGAGCAGTTCTTC
CASRTSGRAASEQFF
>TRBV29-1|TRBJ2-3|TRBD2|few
TGCAGCGTTGAAGCTAGCGGATCTAGCACAGATACGCAGTATTTT
CSVEASGSSTDTQYF
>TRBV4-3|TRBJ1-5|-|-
TGCGCCAGCAGCCAAGTGCAGTGGGATCAGCCCCAGCATTTT
CASSQVQWDQPQHF
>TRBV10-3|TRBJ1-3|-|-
TGTGCCATCAGTGCCGTATTACCGGCGAGCTCTGGAAACACCATATATTTT
CAISAVLPASSGNTIYF
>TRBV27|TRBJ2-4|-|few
TGTGCCAGCAGTTCGGCTTTAGCCAAAAACATTCAGTACTTC
CASSSALAKNIQYF
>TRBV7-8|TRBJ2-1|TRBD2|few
TGTGCCAGCAGCGGGCTCCTAGCGGGGGAGAACAATGAGCAGTTCTTC
CASSGLLAGENNEQFF
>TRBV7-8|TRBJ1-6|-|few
TGTGCCAGCAGCTTAGCGCAGGGCAGGGGAGATTCACCCCTCCACTTT
CASSLAQGRGDSPLHF
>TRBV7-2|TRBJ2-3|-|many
TGTGCCAGCAGGGATCGCGGGGGCCTCTCCACAGATACGCAGTATTTT
CASRDRGGLSTDTQYF
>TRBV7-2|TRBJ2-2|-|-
TGTGCCAGCAGCTTAATGGGAGGGGGCTCGGCCGGGGAGCTGTTTTTT
CASSLMGGGSAGELFF
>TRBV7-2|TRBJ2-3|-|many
TGTGCCAGCAGCCAAATGGGAGATACGCAGTATTTT
CASSQMGDTQYF
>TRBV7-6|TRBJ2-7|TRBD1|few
TGTGCCAGCAGCTCGACAGGGAAGGTCTGGCAGTACTTC
CASSSTGKVWQYF
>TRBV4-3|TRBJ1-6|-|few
TGCGCCAGCAGCCATAGTCTCGGGAAAGGCAATTCACCCCTCCACTTT
CASSHSLGKGNSPLHF
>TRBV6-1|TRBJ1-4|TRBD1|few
TGTGCCAGCAGTGAATGGGACAGGAGGGCTAATGAAAAACTGTTTTTT
CASSEWDRRANEKLFF
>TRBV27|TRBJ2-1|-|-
TGTGCCAGCAGTCCGACAGTGAGTTTTGAGCAGTTCTTC
CASSPTVSFEQFF
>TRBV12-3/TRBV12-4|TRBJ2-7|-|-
TGTGCCAGCAGCCTCGGACCATACTACGAGCAGTACTTC
CASSLGPYYEQYF
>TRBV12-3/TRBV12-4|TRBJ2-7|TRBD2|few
TGTGCCAGCAGTTCCGCTAGCGGGGGGACCACCCGCTCCTACGAGCAGTACTTC
CASSSASGGTTRSYEQYF
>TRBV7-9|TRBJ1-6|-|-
TGTGCCAGCAGTCTGTTGACGTCACCCCTCCACTTT
CASSLLTSPLHF
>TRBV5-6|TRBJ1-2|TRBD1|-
TGTGCCAGCAGCACAGGGGGTATTGGCTACACCTTC
CASSTGGIGYTF
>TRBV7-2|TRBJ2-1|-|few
TGTGCCAGCATCCGGCCCCCAGGGTTATACAATGAGCAGTTCTTC
CASIRPPGLYNEQFF
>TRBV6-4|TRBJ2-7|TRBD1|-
TGTGCCAGCAGTGAGTCGGGACAGGAGGACGAGCAGTACTTC
CASSESGQEDEQYF
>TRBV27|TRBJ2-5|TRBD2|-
TGTGCCAGCAGTTCCATACTAGCGGGGGAACAAGAGACCCAGTACTTC
CASSSILAGEQETQYF
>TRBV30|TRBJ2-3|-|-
TGTGCCTGGACCCCCTTCGACAGCTTCCGCCCAGATACGCAGTATTTT
CAWTPFDSFRPDTQYF
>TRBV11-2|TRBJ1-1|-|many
TGTGCCAGCAGCACGGACAGGAACACTGAAGCTTTCTTT
CASSTDRNTEAFF
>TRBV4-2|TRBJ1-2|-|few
TGTGCCAGCAGCCCGGGCCCGACACCTAACTATGGCTACACCTTC
CASSPGPTPNYGYTF
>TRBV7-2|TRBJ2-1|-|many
TGTGCCAGCAGCTCTGGACTAAGCTCCTACAATGAGCAGTTCTTC
CASSSGLSSYNEQFF
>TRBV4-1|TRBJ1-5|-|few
TGCGCCAGCAGTCAAGGCTACCAAGCGCTCTTGGGGGGGCGGAAGAGGTTTAATCAGCCCCAGCATTTT
CASSQGYQALLGGRKRFNQPQHF
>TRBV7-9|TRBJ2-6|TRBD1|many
TGTGCCAGCAGTCCTGACAGGGCCAGGTCTGGGGCCAACGTCCTGACTTTC
CASSPDRARSGANVLTF
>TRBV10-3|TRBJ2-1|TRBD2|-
TGTGCCATCAGTGCGACTAGCGGGAGTCTTTTGAATGAGCAGTTCTTC
CAISATSGSLLNEQFF
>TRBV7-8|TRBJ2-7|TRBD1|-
TGTGCCAGCAGCCAGGGGGGACAGGGAATCTACGAGCAGTACTTC
CASSQGGQGIYEQYF
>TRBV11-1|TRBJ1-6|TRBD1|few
TGTGCCAGCCGAGTCGGGACAGGGCACTCACCCCTCCACTTT
CASRVGTGHSPLHF
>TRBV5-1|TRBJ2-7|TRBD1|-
TGCGCCAGCAGCTTGACCAGACAGGGTGTCCACGAGCAGTACTTC
CASSLTRQGVHEQYF
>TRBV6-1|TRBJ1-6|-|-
TGTGCCAGCAGTGATTTCGGGGAGAATTCACCCCTCCACTTT
CASSDFGENSPLHF
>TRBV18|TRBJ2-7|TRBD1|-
TGTGCCAGCTCACTAGGGGGCAGGGACTACGAGCAGTACTTC
CASSLGGRDYEQYF
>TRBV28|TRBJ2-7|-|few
TGTGCCAGCACCCCAGATGGATTCTACGAGCAGTACTTC
CASTPDGFYEQYF
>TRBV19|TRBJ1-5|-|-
TGTGCCAGTAGTATAGGTTCTTTAAAGGGGCGGAATCAGCCCCAGCATTTT
CASSIGSLKGRNQPQHF